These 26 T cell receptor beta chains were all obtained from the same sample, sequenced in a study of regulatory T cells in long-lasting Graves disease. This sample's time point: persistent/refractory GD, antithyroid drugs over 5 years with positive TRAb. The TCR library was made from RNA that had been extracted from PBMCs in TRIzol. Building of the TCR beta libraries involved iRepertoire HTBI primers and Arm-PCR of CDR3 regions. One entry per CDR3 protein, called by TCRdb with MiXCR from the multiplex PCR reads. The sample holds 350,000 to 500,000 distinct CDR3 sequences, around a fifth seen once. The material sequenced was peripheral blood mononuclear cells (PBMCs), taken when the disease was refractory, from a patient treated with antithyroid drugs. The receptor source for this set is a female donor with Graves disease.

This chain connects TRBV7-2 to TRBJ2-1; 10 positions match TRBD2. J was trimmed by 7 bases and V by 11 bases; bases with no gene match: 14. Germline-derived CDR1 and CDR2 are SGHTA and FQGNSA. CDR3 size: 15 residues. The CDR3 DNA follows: TGTGCCGGCACCGACCAAAGCGGGAGGGGGAATGAGCAGTTCTTC. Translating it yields CAGTDQSGRGNEQFF.

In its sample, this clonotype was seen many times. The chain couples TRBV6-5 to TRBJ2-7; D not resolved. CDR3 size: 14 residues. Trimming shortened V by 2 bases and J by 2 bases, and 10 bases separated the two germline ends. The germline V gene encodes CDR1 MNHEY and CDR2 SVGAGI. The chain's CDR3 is CASSYGLTTYEQYF. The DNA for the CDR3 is TGTGCCAGCAGTTACGGGCTTACCACCTACGAGCAGTACTTC.

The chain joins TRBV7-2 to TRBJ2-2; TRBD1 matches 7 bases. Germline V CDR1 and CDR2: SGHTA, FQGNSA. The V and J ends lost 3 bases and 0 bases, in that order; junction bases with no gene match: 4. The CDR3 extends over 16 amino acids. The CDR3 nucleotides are TGTGCCAGCAGCTTCGCCGGGACAGCGAACACCGGGGAGCTGTTTTTT. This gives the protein CASSFAGTANTGELFF.

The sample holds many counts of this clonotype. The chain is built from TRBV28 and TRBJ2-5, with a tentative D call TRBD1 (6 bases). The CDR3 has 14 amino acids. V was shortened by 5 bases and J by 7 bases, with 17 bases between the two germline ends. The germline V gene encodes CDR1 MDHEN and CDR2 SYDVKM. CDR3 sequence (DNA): TGTGCCAGCAGTCAATCAGGGGCCGTGATGACCCAGTACTTC. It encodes CASSQSGAVMTQYF.

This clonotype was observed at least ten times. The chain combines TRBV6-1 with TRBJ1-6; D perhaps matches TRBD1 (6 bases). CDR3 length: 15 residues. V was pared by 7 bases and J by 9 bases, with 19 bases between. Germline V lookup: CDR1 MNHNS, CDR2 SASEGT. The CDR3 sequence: CASKNRGAEGSPLHF. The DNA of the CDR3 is TGTGCCAGCAAAAACCGGGGGGCTGAGGGTTCACCCCTCCACTTT.

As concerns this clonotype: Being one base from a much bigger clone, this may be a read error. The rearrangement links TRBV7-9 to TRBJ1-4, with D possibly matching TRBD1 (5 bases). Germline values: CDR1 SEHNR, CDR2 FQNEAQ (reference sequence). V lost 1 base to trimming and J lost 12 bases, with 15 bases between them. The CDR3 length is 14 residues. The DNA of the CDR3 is TGTGCCAGCAGCTTAGGTCCCGACAGCGAAGAACTGTTTTTT. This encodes CASSLGPDSEELFF.

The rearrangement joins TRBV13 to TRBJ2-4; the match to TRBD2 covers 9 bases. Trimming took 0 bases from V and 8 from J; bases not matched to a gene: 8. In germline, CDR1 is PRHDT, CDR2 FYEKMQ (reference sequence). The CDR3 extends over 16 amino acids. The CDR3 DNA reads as TGTGCCAGCAGCTTAGGGGATAGCGGGAGTCCGCACATTCAGTACTTC. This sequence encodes CASSLGDSGSPHIQYF.

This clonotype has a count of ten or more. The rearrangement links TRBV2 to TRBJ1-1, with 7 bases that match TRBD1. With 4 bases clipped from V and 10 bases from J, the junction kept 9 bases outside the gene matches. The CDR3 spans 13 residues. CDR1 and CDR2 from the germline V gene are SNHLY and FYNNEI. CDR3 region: CASSATGIRGAFF. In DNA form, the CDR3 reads TGTGCCAGCAGTGCGACAGGGATCAGGGGAGCTTTCTTT.

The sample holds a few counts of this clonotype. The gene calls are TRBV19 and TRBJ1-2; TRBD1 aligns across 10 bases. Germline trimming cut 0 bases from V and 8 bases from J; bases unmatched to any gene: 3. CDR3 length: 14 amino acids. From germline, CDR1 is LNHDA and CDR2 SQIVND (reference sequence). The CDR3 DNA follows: TGTGCCAGTAGTATAGAGACAGGGGGCCGCGGCTACACCTTC. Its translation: CASSIETGGRGYTF.

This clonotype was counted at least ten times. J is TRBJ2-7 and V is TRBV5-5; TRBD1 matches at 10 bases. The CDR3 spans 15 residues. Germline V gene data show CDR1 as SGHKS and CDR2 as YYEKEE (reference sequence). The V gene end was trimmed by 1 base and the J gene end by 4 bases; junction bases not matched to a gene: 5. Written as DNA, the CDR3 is TGTGCCAGCAGCTTGATGTGGACAGGGGGTTACGAGCAGTACTTC. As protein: CASSLMWTGGYEQYF. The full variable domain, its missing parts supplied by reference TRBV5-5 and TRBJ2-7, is DAGVTQSPTHLIKTRGQQVTLRCSPISGHKSVSWYQQVLGQGPQFIFQYYEKEERGRGNFPDRFSARQFPNYSSELNVNALLLGDSALYLCASSLMWTGGYEQYFGPGTRLTVT.

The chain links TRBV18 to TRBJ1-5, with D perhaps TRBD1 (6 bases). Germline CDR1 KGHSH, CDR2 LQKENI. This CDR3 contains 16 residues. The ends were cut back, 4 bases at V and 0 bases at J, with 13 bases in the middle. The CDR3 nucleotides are TGTGCCAGCTCACTGGAGACAGGCAATAGCAATCAGCCCCAGCATTTT. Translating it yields CASSLETGNSNQPQHF.

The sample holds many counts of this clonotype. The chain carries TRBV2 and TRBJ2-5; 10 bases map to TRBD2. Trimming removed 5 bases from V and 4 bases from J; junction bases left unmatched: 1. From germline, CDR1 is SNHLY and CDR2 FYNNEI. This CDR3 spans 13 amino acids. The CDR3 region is CASSRLAGETQYF. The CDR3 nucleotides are TGTGCCAGCAGTCGACTAGCGGGAGAGACCCAGTACTTC.

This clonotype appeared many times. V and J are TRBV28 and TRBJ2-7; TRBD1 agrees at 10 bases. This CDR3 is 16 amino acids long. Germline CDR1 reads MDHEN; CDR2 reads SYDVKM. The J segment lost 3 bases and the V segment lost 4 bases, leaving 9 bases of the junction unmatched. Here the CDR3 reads CASSSAGTGVVYEQYF. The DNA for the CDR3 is TGTGCCAGCAGTTCAGCCGGGACAGGGGTCGTCTACGAGCAGTACTTC.

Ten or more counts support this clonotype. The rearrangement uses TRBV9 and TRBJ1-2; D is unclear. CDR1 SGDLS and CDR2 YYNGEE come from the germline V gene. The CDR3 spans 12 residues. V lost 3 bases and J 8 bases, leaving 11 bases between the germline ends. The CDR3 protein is CASSGPSEGYTF. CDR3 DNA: TGTGCCAGCAGCGGCCCGTCAGAGGGCTACACCTTC.

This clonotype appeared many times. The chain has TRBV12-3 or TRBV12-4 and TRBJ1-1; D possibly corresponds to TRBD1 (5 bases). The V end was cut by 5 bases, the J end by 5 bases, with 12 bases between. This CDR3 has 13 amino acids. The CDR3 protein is CASSTSGLTEAFF. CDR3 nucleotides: TGTGCCAGCAGTACCTCGGGGCTTACTGAAGCTTTCTTT.

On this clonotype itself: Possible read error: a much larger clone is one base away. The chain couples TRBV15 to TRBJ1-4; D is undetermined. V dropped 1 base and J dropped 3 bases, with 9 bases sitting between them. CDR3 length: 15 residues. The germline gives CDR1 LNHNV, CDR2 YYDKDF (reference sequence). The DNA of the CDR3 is TGTGCCACCAGCAGAGGTCGCACCCCTAATGAAAAACTGTTTTTT. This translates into CATSRGRTPNEKLFF.

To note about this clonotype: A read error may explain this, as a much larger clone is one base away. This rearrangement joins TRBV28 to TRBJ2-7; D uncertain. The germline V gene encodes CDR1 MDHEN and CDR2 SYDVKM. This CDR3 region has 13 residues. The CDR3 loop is CASSLDGPYGQYF. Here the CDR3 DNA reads TGTGCCAGCAGCCTCGACGGCCCCTACGGGCAGTACTTC.

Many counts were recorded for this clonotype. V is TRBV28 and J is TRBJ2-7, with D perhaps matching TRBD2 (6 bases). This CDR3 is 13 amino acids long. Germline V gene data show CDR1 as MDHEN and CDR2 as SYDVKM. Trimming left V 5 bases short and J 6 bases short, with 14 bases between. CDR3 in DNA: TGTGCCAGCAGTCCCAGACTAGTGCCCGAGCAGTACTTC. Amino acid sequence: CASSPRLVPEQYF.

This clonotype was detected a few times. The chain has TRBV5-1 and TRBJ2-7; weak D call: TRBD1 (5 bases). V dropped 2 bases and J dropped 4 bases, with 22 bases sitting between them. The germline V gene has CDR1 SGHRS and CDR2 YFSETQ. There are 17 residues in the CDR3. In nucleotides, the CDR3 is TGCGCCAGCAGCTTTTCCTTCTCGACAGATACCCCTTACGAGCAGTACTTC. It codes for CASSFSFSTDTPYEQYF.

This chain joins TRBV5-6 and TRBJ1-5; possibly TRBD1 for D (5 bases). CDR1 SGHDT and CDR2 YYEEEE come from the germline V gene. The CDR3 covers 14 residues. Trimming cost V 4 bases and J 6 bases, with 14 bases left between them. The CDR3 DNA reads TGTGCCAGCAGCGTCGGGACCGCTATTCAGCCCCAGCATTTT. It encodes CASSVGTAIQPQHF. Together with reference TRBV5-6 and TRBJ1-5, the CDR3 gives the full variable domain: DAGVTQSPTHLIKTRGQQVTLRCSPKSGHDTVSWYQQALGQGPQFIFQYYEEEERQRGNFPDRFSGHQFPNYSSELNVNALLLGDSALYLCASSVGTAIQPQHFGDGTRLSIL.

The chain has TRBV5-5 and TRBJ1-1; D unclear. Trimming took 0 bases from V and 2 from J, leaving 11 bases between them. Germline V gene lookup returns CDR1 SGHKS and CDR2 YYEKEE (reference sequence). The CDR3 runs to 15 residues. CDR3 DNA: TGTGCCAGCAGCTTGGTTTCGTATGGAAACACTGAAGCTTTCTTT. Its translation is CASSLVSYGNTEAFF.

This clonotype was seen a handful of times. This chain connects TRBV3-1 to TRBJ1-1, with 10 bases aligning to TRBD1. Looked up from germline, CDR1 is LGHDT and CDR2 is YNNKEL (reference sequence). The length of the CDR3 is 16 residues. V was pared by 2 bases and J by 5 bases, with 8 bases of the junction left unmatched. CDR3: CASSQPDRGPGTEAFF. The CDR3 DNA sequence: TGTGCCAGCAGCCAACCAGACAGGGGGCCGGGTACTGAAGCTTTCTTT.

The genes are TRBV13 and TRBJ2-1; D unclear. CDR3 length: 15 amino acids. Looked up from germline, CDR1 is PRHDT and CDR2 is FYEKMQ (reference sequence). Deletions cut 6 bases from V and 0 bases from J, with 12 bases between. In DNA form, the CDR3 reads TGTGCCAGCAGATTAACCCTGAGCTCCTACAATGAGCAGTTCTTC. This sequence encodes CASRLTLSSYNEQFF.

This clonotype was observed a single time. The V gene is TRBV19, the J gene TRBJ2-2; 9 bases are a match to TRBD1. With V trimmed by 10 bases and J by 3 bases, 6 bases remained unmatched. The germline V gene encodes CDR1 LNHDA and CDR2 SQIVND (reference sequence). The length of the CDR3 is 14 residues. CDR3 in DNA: TGTGCCATCTCGACAGGGGGGCACACCGGGGAGCTGTTTTTT. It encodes CAISTGGHTGELFF.

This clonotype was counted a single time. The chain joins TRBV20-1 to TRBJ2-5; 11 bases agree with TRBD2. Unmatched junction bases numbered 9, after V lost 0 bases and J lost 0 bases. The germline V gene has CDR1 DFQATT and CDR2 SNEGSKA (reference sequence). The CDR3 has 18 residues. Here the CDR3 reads CSARDLGLAVRNQETQYF. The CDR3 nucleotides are TGCAGTGCTAGAGATTTGGGACTAGCGGTGAGAAACCAAGAGACCCAGTACTTC.

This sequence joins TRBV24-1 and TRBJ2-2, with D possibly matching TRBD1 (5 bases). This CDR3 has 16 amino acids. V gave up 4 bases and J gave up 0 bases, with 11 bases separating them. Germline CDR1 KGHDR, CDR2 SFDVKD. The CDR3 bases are TGTGCCACCAGTGACCCCAGGGCTGCGAACACCGGGGAGCTGTTTTTT. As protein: CATSDPRAANTGELFF.